This T cell receptor beta chain was documented in a study of blood T cell repertoires in COVID-19. Study-wide context: The cDNA or gDNA used as material had been derived from T cells, B-cell-depleted T cells, or PBMCs.

The CDR3 has 16 residues. Germline V gene lookup returns CDR1 SGDLS and CDR2 YYNGEE. After removal of 4 bases from V and 7 bases from J, the junction contained 9 bases not matched to a gene. Individuals drawn from 24 US areas were about 18 to 95 years old. Here immunoSEQ multiplex PCR was the method, and the copy in TCRdb shows in-frame clones only, minus some. The table shows about 270,000 clones, with 85% to 90% occurring only once. The sequenced material came from PBMCs or T cells enriched from blood (not recorded which). This chain links TRBV9 with TRBJ2-1; 12 bases agree with TRBD2. This TCR was recovered from a woman in her 30s with acute COVID-19. CDR3 region: CASSPHSSGRGNEQFF. The CDR3 nucleotides read TGTGCCAGCAGCCCCCATTCTAGCGGGAGGGGAAATGAGCAGTTCTTC.